A single T cell receptor beta chain is shown here with its context. Antigen: not known. Some second doses came at about 4 weeks and others at about 12 weeks; these were pooled. Here immunoSEQ multiplex PCR was the method, and the copy in TCRdb shows in-frame clones only, minus some. Here the sample spans some 100,000 clones, about 86% being singletons. This CDR3 spans 15 amino acids. V lost 2 bases and J 6 bases, leaving 14 bases between the germline ends. Germline assignment: CDR1 MNHNS and CDR2 SASEGT. The data were obtained in a study of T cell responses to AZD1222 COVID-19 vaccine. Regarding the study as a whole: Clonal diversity was possibly underestimated, and the donors were mostly white British, with more females. Of spike-specific TCRs, nearly half reportedly target regions left unmutated in variants.

The material was peripheral blood, obtained 28 days after the second AZD1222 dose. V is TRBV6-1 and J is TRBJ1-5; D is possibly TRBD1 (6 bases). This TCR derives from an adult who received the AZD1222 COVID-19 vaccine. This CDR3 reads CASSERAGGGQPQHF. The DNA for the CDR3 is TGTGCCAGCAGTGAAAGGGCAGGAGGGGGTCAGCCCCAGCATTTT.